Here is one T cell receptor (beta chain) with its context. This sample was taken from a study of blood T cell repertoires in COVID-19. About the study: Sites in the United States, Italy and Spain provided acute and convalescent COVID-19 samples. T cells, B-cell-depleted T cells, or PBMCs supplied cDNA or gDNA.

How the authors handled the data: Amplifying reference gene primers gave estimates of nucleated cell counts. The protocol was immunoSEQ multiplex PCR, while the TCRdb copy is restricted to in-frame clones and leaves out a portion. For V, J and clone size, that table is used; D and trimming come from the DNA. The repertoire includes 200,000 to 250,000 clones, about 88% of them detected once, and about 0.93% sits in the top ten. Sequencing input: peripheral blood. This clonotype originated in a middle-aged man with acute or convalescent COVID-19.

The CDR3 coding sequence is TGTGCCAGCAGCCGAAGGACTAGTGCCGGGGAGCTGTTTTTT. Translating it yields CASSRRTSAGELFF. The V call is TRBV11-3, the J call TRBJ2-2; 7 bases fit TRBD2. The CDR3 is 14 amino acids. The V and J ends lost 5 bases and 6 bases, in that order; junction bases with no gene match: 6. CDR1 is SGHNT and CDR2 is YENEEA in the germline V gene.